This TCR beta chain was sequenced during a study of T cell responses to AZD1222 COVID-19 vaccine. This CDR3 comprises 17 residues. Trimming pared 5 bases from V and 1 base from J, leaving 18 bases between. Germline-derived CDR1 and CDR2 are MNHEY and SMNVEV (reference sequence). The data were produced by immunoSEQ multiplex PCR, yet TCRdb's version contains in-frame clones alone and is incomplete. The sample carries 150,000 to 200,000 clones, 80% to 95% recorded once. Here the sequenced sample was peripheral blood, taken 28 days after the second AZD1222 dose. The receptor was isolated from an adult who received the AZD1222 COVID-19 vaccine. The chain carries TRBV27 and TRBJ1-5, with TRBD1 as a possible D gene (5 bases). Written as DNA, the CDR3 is TGTGCCAGCAGTCTTCGACAGAACCGAAGGAGCAATCAGCCCCAGCATTTT. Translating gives CASSLRQNRRSNQPQHF.